These 8 T cell receptor beta chains were sequenced from one sample in a study of blood T cell repertoires in COVID-19. Clones were read by immunoSEQ multiplex PCR, and TCRdb kept only the in-frame ones, dropping some. Among 45,000 to 60,000 clones listed, 70% to 90% were seen once. What was sequenced was peripheral blood. These receptors were collected from a man aged 65 to 85 with active COVID-19.

The chain has TRBV7-9 and TRBJ2-2; 7 bases fit TRBD1. The length of the CDR3 is 14 residues. V gave up 4 bases and J gave up 2 bases; unmatched junction bases: 1. Germline V gene lookup returns CDR1 SEHNR and CDR2 FQNEAQ (reference sequence). The CDR3 spells CASSWDSNTGELFF. In nucleotides, the CDR3 is TGTGCCAGCAGCTGGGACAGTAACACCGGGGAGCTGTTTTTT.

This sequence joins TRBV7-2 and TRBJ1-1; D call uncertain. The length of the CDR3 is 14 residues. Trimming cost V 8 bases and J 4 bases, with 17 bases left between them. Looked up from germline, CDR1 is SGHTA and CDR2 is FQGNSA. This chain's CDR3 is CASAEGFPLTEAFF. The CDR3 coding sequence is TGTGCCAGCGCCGAGGGCTTCCCCCTCACTGAAGCTTTCTTT.

The V call is TRBV10-3, the J call TRBJ2-7, with TRBD1 matching 7 bases. This CDR3 region has 13 residues. Trimming took 3 bases from V and 7 from J; bases not matched to a gene: 6. Germline V gene sequence: CDR1 ENHRY, CDR2 SYGVKD. CDR3 nucleotide sequence: TGTGCCATCAGTGATGACAGGGCAAAGGAGCAGTACTTC. Its translation: CAISDDRAKEQYF.

V and J are TRBV10-1 and TRBJ1-6, with D tentatively TRBD1 (5 bases). Germline loops: CDR1 WNHNN, CDR2 SYGVQD (reference sequence). The V end lost 5 bases, the J end lost 7 bases, and 12 bases lay between the germline ends. This CDR3 is 14 amino acids long. Here the CDR3 reads CASSPGGENSPLHF. The CDR3 DNA is TGCGCCAGCAGTCCGGGAGGGGAGAATTCACCCCTCCACTTT.

The chain uses TRBV5-8 and TRBJ2-7; 8 positions agree with TRBD2. Germline loops: CDR1 SGHTS, CDR2 YDEGEE. The length of the CDR3 is 14 residues. The ends lost 0 bases at V and 5 bases at J; junction bases unmatched: 4. The CDR3 DNA sequence: TGTGCCAGCAGCTTGGGGCAGGGACTAGACGAGCAGTACTTC. It translates to CASSLGQGLDEQYF.

The rearrangement uses TRBV24-1 and TRBJ1-1; 9 nucleotides match TRBD1. The CDR3 length is 13 residues. The V gene end was trimmed by 7 bases and the J gene end by 4 bases; junction bases not matched to a gene: 3. Looked up from germline, CDR1 is KGHDR and CDR2 is SFDVKD. CDR3 in DNA: TGTGCCACCAGGGAGACAGGGGGCACTGAAGCTTTCTTT. Translating gives CATRETGGTEAFF.

The genes are TRBV4-1 and TRBJ2-2, with TRBD2 matching over 8 bases. CDR3 length equals 16 residues. The V and J ends lost 0 bases and 6 bases, in that order; junction bases with no gene match: 6. Germline V CDR1 and CDR2: MGHRA, YSYEKL. The CDR3 here is CASSQDESGGPGELFF. CDR3 bases: TGCGCCAGCAGCCAAGATGAGTCGGGGGGGCCCGGGGAGCTGTTTTTT.

This clone was seen once. CDR3 sequence (DNA): TGTGCCAGTACCCCACAGGCTACGGGGGACTATGGCTACACCTTC. Its protein is CASTPQATGDYGYTF. This chain connects TRBV19 to TRBJ1-2, with TRBD1 as a possible D gene (5 bases). The CDR3 contains 15 residues. Trimming removed 7 bases at V and 3 bases at J, with 18 bases between. CDR1 and CDR2 (germline): LNHDA, SQIVND (reference sequence).